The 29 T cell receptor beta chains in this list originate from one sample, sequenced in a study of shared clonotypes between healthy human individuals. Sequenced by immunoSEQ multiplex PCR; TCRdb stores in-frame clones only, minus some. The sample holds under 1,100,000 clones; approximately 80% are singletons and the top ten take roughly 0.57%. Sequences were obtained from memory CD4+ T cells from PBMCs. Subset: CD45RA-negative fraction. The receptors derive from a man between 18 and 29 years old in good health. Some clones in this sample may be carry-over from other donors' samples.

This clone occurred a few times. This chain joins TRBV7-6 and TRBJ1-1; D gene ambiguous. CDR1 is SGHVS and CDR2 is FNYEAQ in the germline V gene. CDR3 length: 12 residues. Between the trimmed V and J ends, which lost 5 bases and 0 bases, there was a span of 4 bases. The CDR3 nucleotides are TGTGCCAGCAGCCGAATGAACACTGAAGCTTTCTTT. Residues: CASSRMNTEAFF. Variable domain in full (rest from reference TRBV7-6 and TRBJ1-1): GAGVSQSPRYKVTKRGQDVALRCDPISGHVSLYWYRQALGQGPEFLTYFNYEAQQDKSGLPNDRFSAERPEGSISTLTIQRTEQRDSAMYRCASSRMNTEAFFGQGTRLTVV.

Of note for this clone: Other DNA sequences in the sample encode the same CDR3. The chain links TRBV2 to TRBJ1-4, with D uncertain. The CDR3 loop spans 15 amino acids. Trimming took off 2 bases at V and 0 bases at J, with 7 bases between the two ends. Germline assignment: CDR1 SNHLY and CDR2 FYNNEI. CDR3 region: CASSELGTTNEKLFF. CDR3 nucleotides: TGTGCCAGCAGTGAATTGGGAACAACTAATGAAAAACTGTTTTTT.

As DNA, the CDR3 is TGTGCCACCAGCAGAGTCGGAGAGGGAGCACGTGGCTACACCTTC. This translates into CATSRVGEGARGYTF. This chain uses TRBV15 with TRBJ1-2; D is uncertain. CDR3 size: 15 residues. V lost 1 base and J 7 bases, leaving 16 bases between the germline ends. Germline V gives CDR1 LNHNV, CDR2 YYDKDF (reference sequence).

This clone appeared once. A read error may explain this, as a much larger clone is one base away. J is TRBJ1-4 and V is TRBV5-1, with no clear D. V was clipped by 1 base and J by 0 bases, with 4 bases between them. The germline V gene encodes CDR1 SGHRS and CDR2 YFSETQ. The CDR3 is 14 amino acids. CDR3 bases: TGCGCCAGCAGCTTGACAACAACTAATGAAAAACTGTTTTTT. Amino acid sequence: CASSLTTTNEKLFF.

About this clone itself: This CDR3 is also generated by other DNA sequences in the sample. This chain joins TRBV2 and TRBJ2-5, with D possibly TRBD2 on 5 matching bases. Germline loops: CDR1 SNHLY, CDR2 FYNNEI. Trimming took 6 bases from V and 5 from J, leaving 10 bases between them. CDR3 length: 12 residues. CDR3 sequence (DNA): TGTGCCAGCAGCGGCGGGTGGGAGACCCAGTACTTC. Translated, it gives CASSGGWETQYF.

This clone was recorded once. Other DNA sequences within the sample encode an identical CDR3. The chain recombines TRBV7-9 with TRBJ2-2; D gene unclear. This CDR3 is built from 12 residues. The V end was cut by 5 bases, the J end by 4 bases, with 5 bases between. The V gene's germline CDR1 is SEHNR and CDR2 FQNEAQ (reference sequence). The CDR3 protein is CASSPFTGELFF. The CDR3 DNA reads TGTGCCAGCAGCCCTTTCACCGGGGAGCTGTTTTTT.

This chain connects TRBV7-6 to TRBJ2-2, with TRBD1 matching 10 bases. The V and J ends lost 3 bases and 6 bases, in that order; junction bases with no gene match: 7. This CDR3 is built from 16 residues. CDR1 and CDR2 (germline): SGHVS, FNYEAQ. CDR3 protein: CASSFRQGQGSGELFF. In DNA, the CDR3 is TGTGCCAGCAGCTTCCGACAGGGACAGGGGTCCGGGGAGCTGTTTTTT.

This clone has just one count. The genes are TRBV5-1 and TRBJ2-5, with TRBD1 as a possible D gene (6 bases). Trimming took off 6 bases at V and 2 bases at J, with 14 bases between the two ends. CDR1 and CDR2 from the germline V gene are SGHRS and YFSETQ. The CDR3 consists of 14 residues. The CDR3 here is CASTLGRGQETQYF. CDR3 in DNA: TGCGCCAGCACCCTGGGCAGGGGACAAGAGACCCAGTACTTC.

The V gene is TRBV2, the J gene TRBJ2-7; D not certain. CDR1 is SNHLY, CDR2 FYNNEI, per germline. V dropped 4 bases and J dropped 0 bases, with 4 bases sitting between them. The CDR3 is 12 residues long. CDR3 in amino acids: CASSVFSYEQYF. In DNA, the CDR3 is TGTGCCAGCAGTGTATTCTCCTACGAGCAGTACTTC.

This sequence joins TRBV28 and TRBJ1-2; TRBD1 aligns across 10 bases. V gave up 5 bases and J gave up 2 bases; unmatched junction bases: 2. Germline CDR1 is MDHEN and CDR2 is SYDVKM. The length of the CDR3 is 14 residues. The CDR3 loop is CASSQGQGNYGYTF. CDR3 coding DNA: TGTGCCAGCAGTCAGGGACAGGGGAACTATGGCTACACCTTC.

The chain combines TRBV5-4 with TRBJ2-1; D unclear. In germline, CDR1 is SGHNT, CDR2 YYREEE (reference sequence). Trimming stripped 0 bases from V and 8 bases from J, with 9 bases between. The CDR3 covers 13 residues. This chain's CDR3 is CASSLGGRDEQFF. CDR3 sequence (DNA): TGTGCCAGCAGCTTGGGGGGAAGGGATGAGCAGTTCTTC.

The CDR3, as DNA: TGCGCCAGCAGCCAGGACTTGAGGACAGATACGCAGTATTTT. It yields the protein CASSQDLRTDTQYF. The rearrangement joins TRBV4-3 to TRBJ2-3; a weak D match, TRBD2 (5 bases). Germline loops: CDR1 LGHNA, CDR2 YSLEER. The CDR3 totals 14 residues. The V and J ends lost 3 bases and 3 bases respectively, with 10 bases between them.

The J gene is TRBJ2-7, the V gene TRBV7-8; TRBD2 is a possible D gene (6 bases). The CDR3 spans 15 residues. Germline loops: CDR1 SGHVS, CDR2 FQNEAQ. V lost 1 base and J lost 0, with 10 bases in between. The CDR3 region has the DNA TGTGCCAGCAGCTTAGTCGGGGGATTCTCCTACGAGCAGTACTTC. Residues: CASSLVGGFSYEQYF.

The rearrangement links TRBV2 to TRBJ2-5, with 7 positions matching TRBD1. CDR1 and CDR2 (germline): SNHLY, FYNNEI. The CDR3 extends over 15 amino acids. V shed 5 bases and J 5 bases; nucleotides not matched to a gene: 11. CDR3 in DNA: TGTGCCAGCAGTACCGGCGACAGGGACGCGGAGACCCAGTACTTC. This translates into CASSTGDRDAETQYF. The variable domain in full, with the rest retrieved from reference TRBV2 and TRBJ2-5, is EPEVTQTPSHQVTQMGQEVILRCVPISNHLYFYWYRQILGQKVEFLVSFYNNEISEKSEIFDDQFSVERPDGSNFTLKIRSTKLEDSAMYFCASSTGDRDAETQYFGPGTRLLVL.

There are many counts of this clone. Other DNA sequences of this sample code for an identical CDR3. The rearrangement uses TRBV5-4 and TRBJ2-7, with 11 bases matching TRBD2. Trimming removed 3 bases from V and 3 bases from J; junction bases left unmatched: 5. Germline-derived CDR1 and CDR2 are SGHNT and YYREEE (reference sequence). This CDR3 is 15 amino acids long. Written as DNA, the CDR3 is TGTGCCAGCAGCTCGCAGACTAGCGGGGTCTACGAGCAGTACTTC. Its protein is CASSSQTSGVYEQYF.

This CDR3 is CASSSGLYEQYF. The CDR3 DNA sequence: TGTGCCAGCAGCTCGGGCCTCTACGAGCAGTACTTC. The rearrangement joins TRBV7-9 to TRBJ2-5; D uncertain. TRBJ2-7 matches the DNA end more closely, so the J call is doubtful. Germline-derived CDR1 and CDR2 are SEHNR and FQNEAQ (reference sequence). The CDR3 sequence is 12 residues long.

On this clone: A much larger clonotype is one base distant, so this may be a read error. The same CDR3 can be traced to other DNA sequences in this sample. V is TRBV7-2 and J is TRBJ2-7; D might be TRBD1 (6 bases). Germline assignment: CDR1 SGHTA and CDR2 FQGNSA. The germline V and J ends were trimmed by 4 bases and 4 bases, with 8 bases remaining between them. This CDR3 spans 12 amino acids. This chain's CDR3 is CASSSQGYEQYF. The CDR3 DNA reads TGTGCCAGCAGCTCACAGGGATACGAGCAGTACTTC.

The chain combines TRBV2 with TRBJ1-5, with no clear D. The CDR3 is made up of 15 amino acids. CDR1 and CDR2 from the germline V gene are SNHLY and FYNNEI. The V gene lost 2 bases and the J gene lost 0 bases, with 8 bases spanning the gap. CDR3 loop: CASSESTYSNQPQHF. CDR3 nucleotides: TGTGCCAGCAGTGAAAGCACCTATAGCAATCAGCCCCAGCATTTT.

CDR3 sequence reads: CATSRAQAGQSIQYF. DNA of the CDR3: TGTGCCACCAGCAGAGCCCAAGCTGGCCAAAGCATTCAGTACTTC. The rearrangement links TRBV15 to TRBJ2-4; D remains ambiguous. Germline CDR1 is LNHNV and CDR2 is YYDKDF (reference sequence). The CDR3 has 15 residues. V was pared by 1 base and J by 9 bases, with 16 bases between.

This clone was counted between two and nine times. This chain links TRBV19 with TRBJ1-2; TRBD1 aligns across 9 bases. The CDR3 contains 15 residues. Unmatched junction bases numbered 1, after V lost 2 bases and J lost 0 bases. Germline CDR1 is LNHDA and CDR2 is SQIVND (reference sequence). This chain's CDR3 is CASSITGGTNYGYTF. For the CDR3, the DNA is TGTGCCAGTAGTATAACAGGGGGCACTAACTATGGCTACACCTTC.

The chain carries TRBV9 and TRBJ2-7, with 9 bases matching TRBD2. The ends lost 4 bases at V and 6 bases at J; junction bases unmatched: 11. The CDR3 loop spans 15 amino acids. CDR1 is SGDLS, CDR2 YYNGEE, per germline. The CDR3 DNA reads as TGTGCCAGCAGCCCCCGTGGTAGCGGGAGTCGCGAGCAGTACTTC. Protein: CASSPRGSGSREQYF. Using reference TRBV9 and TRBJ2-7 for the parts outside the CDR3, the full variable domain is DSGVTQTPKHLITATGQRVTLRCSPRSGDLSVYWYQQSLDQGLQFLIQYYNGEERAKGNILERFSAQQFPDLHSELNLSSLELGDSALYFCASSPRGSGSREQYFGPGTRLTVT.

DNA of the CDR3: TGCGCCAGCAGCCAAGGACAGGTCACAGATACGCAGTATTTT. It codes for CASSQGQVTDTQYF. This sequence joins TRBV4-1 and TRBJ2-3; the D gene is possibly TRBD1 (6 bases). The CDR3 has 14 residues. V lost 1 base, J lost 2 bases, and 7 bases lay in between. The germline V gene encodes CDR1 MGHRA and CDR2 YSYEKL.

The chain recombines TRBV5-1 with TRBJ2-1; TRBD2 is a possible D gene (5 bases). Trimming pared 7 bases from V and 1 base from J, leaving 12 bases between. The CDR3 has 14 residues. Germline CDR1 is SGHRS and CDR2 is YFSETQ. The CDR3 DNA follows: TGCGCCAGCGGGATGAGCGGATCCTACAATGAGCAGTTCTTC. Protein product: CASGMSGSYNEQFF. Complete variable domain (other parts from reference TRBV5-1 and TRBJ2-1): KAGVTQTPRYLIKTRGQQVTLSCSPISGHRSVSWYQQTPGQGLQFLFEYFSETQRNKGNFPGRFSGRQFSNSRSEMNVSTLELGDSALYLCASGMSGSYNEQFFGPGTRLTVL.

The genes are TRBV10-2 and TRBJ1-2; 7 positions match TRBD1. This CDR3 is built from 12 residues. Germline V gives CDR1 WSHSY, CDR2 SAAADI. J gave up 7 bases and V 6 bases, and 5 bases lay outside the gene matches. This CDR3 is CASRPQGGGYTF. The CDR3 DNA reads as TGCGCCAGCAGACCCCAGGGGGGTGGCTACACCTTC.

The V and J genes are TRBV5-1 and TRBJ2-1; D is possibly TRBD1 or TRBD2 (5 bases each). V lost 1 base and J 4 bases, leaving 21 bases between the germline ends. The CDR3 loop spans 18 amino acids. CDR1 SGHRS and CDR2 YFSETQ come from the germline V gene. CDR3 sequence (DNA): TGCGCCAGCAGCTTGCCTGGACCAGTGGGACCGGGTTACAATGAGCAGTTCTTC. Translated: CASSLPGPVGPGYNEQFF. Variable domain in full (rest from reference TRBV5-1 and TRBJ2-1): KAGVTQTPRYLIKTRGQQVTLSCSPISGHRSVSWYQQTPGQGLQFLFEYFSETQRNKGNFPGRFSGRQFSNSRSEMNVSTLELGDSALYLCASSLPGPVGPGYNEQFFGPGTRLTVL.

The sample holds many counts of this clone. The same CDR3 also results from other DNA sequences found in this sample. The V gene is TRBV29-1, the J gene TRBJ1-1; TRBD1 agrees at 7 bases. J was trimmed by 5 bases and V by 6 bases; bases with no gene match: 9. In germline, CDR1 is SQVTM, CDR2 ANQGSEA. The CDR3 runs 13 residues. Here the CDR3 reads CSVQTGLGTEAFF. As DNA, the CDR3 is TGCAGCGTCCAGACAGGGCTTGGGACTGAAGCTTTCTTT.

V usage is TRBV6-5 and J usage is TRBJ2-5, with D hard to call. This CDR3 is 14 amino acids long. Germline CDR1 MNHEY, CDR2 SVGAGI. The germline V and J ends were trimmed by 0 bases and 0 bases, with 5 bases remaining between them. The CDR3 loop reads CASSYSGYQETQYF. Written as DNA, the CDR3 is TGTGCCAGCAGTTACTCTGGGTACCAAGAGACCCAGTACTTC.

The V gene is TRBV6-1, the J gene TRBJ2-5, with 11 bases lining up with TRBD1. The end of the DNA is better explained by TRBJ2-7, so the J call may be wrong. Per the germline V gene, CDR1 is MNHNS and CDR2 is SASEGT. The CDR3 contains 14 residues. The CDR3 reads CASSLDRGRDEQYF. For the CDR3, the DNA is TGTGCCAGCAGTTTGGACAGGGGGCGGGACGAGCAGTACTTC.

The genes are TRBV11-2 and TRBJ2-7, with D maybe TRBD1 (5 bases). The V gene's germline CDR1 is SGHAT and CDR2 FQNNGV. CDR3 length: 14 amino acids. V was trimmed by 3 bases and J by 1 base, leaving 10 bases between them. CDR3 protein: CASSFVTGSYEQYF. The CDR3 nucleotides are TGTGCCAGCAGCTTCGTCACAGGATCCTACGAGCAGTACTTC.